This T cell receptor (beta chain) was captured by sequencing in a study of identical twins. CDR3 size: 13 residues. Germline-derived CDR1 and CDR2 are SGHTA and FQGNSA. Trimming took off 5 bases at V and 1 base at J, with 9 bases between the two ends. TCRdb used MiXCR to reprocess the 5' RACE reads, holding one entry per CDR3 protein. The sample has around 250,000 distinct CDR3 sequences, approximately 12% seen once. These data were likewise used in another study, on yellow fever vaccine responses in identical twins. That source adds: Each twin's T cell response to the vaccine was reported to look partly convergent and partly personalized.

This receptor was taken from a woman between 18 and 29 years old in good health. The sample comprised memory (CD45RO+) T cells sorted from blood. The chain recombines TRBV7-2 with TRBJ2-7, with D uncertain. The CDR3 nucleotides read TGTGCCAGCAGCCGGACGCTTTCCTACGAGCAGTACTTC. This translates into CASSRTLSYEQYF.